What follows are 23 T cell receptor beta chains derived from one specimen sequenced in a study. TCRdb used MiXCR to reprocess the 5' RACE reads, holding one entry per CDR3 protein. The sample holds tens of thousands of distinct CDR3 sequences; 28% are singletons and the top ten take roughly 3%. Sequenced sample: tumor-infiltrating memory CD4+ T cells sorted from the breast tumor. The subset here: memory CD4+ T cells, CD4+CD45RO+CD25-. All receptors derive from a female donor with breast cancer.

This clonotype was detected a few times. Lacking the conserved final phenylalanine or tryptophan, this CDR3 likely reflects a read error. The rearrangement links TRBV4-1 to TRBJ1-3; 9 bases fit TRBD1. Germline lookup yields CDR1 MGHRA and CDR2 YSYEKL. This CDR3 has 16 amino acids. J gave up 3 bases and V 4 bases, and 7 bases lay outside the gene matches. Here the CDR3 DNA reads TGCGCCAGCAGCCCCGGACAGGGGAGCTATGGAAACACCATATATCTT. It specifies CASSPGQGSYGNTIYL.

V is TRBV6-2 or TRBV6-3 and J is TRBJ2-5, with D maybe TRBD2 (5 bases). From germline, CDR1 is MNHEY and CDR2 SVGEGT. The V and J ends lost 6 bases and 4 bases respectively, with 12 bases between them. The CDR3 is 13 residues long. CDR3 coding DNA: TGTGCCAGCAGAGTCCCTAGCACAGAGACCCAGTACTTC. Translated, it gives CASRVPSTETQYF.

This clonotype was detected only once. The chain combines TRBV6-1 with TRBJ1-6; no reliable D call. Germline lookup yields CDR1 MNHNS and CDR2 SASEGT. The CDR3 extends over 12 amino acids. The ends were cut back, 1 base at V and 9 bases at J, with 4 bases in the middle. CDR3 sequence reads: CASSEVGSPLHF. CDR3 DNA: TGTGCCAGCAGTGAAGTAGGTTCACCCCTCCACTTT.

This clonotype was found a few times. J is TRBJ2-3 and V is TRBV7-9; D is undetermined. Per germline, CDR1 SEHNR and CDR2 FQNEAQ (reference sequence). The CDR3 is 13 amino acids. V lost 1 base, J lost 4 bases, and 6 bases lay in between. The CDR3 reads CASSLVDSDTQYF. The CDR3 DNA reads TGTGCCAGCAGCTTAGTCGATTCAGATACGCAGTATTTT.

This clonotype was counted between two and nine times. The chain has TRBV29-1 and TRBJ1-2, with a possible D match to TRBD1 (5 bases). V gave up 4 bases and J gave up 8 bases, with 17 bases separating them. The germline V gene encodes CDR1 SQVTM and CDR2 ANQGSEA. CDR3 length equals 13 residues. The CDR3, as DNA: TGCAGCGTTGCCCAGTCGGGGACTTACGGCTACACCTTC. Its protein is CSVAQSGTYGYTF.

The chain links TRBV30 to TRBJ2-5; 7 bases agree with TRBD1. CDR3 length equals 14 residues. CDR1 is GTSNPN and CDR2 is SVGIG in the germline V gene (reference sequence). The V and J ends lost 4 bases and 1 base, in that order; junction bases with no gene match: 6. The chain's CDR3 is CAWKRNRGQETQYF. CDR3 bases: TGTGCCTGGAAGAGAAACAGGGGCCAAGAGACCCAGTACTTC.

The chain employs TRBV6-2 or TRBV6-3 and TRBJ2-7; D gene ambiguous. This CDR3 spans 11 amino acids. Trimming removed 7 bases from V and 3 bases from J, with 7 bases in between. Germline loops: CDR1 MNHEY, CDR2 SVGEGT. The CDR3 reads CASKIGYEQYF. In DNA form, the CDR3 reads TGTGCCAGCAAAATTGGCTACGAGCAGTACTTC.

In this sample, this clonotype turned up many times. CDR3 DNA: TGTGCCAGCAGTTCCCTTGGCATGTGGAACACTGAAGCTTTCTTT. It is translated as CASSSLGMWNTEAFF. V gene TRBV6-2 or TRBV6-3 combines with J gene TRBJ1-1, with unresolved D. Germline values: CDR1 MNHEY, CDR2 SVGEGT. Trimming pared 4 bases from V and 1 base from J, leaving 13 bases between. The CDR3 loop spans 15 amino acids.

The chain combines TRBV28 with TRBJ1-1; D gene unclear. This CDR3 contains 14 residues. Trimming shortened V by 5 bases and J by 1 base, and 11 bases separated the two germline ends. The V gene's germline CDR1 is MDHEN and CDR2 SYDVKM. The CDR3 protein is CASSMGNSNTEAFF. DNA of the CDR3: TGTGCCAGCAGTATGGGGAATTCGAACACTGAAGCTTTCTTT.

Remarks on this clonotype: This may arise from a read error, as a much more abundant clone is one base away. The V call is TRBV2, the J call TRBJ1-1; TRBD1 matches 9 bases. The J segment lost 4 bases and the V segment lost 5 bases, leaving 11 bases of the junction unmatched. The CDR3 loop spans 16 amino acids. Germline CDR1 is SNHLY and CDR2 is FYNNEI. CDR3 region: CASSLGTGQEITEAFF. In DNA form, the CDR3 reads TGTGCCAGCAGTCTCGGGACAGGGCAGGAAATCACTGAAGCTTTCTTT. The whole variable domain, remainder taken from reference TRBV2 and TRBJ1-1, is EPEVTQTPSHQVTQMGQEVILRCVPISNHLYFYWYRQILGQKVEFLVSFYNNEISEKSEIFDDQFSVERPDGSNFTLKIRSTKLEDSAMYFCASSLGTGQEITEAFFGQGTRLTVV.

The chain couples TRBV7-2 to TRBJ2-5; the D is unclear. Per the germline V gene, CDR1 is SGHTA and CDR2 is FQGNSA. The CDR3 loop spans 12 amino acids. Trimming removed 5 bases at V and 5 bases at J, with 9 bases between. The CDR3 sequence: CASSQYGETQYF. The CDR3 DNA reads TGTGCCAGCAGCCAGTACGGGGAGACCCAGTACTTC.

This clonotype was counted between two and nine times. The chain couples TRBV19 to TRBJ2-2, with 8 bases matching TRBD1. The CDR3 covers 17 residues. Per the germline V gene, CDR1 is LNHDA and CDR2 is SQIVND (reference sequence). J was trimmed by 4 bases and V by 0 bases; bases with no gene match: 7. CDR3 residues: CASSIDFGQGGTGELFF. CDR3 DNA: TGTGCCAGTAGTATAGATTTCGGACAGGGAGGCACCGGGGAGCTGTTTTTT. Using reference TRBV19 and TRBJ2-2 for the parts outside the CDR3, the full variable domain is DGGITQSPKYLFRKEGQNVTLSCEQNLNHDAMYWYRQDPGQGLRLIYYSQIVNDFQKGDIAEGYSVSREKKESFPLTVTSAQKNPTAFYLCASSIDFGQGGTGELFFGEGSRLTVL.

The table lists this clonotype with a few counts. The chain carries TRBV28 and TRBJ2-5; 10 positions match TRBD1. Germline values: CDR1 MDHEN, CDR2 SYDVKM. After removal of 8 bases from V and 4 bases from J, the junction contained 7 bases not matched to a gene. This CDR3 region has 14 residues. The CDR3 nucleotides read TGTGCCAGCTGGGGGGACAGGGGTAGAGAGACCCAGTACTTC. Protein product: CASWGDRGRETQYF. Full variable domain (outside the CDR3, taken from reference TRBV28 and TRBJ2-5): DVKVTQSSRYLVKRTGEKVFLECVQDMDHENMFWYRQDPGLGLRLIYFSYDVKMKEKGDIPEGYSVSREKKERFSLILESASTNQTSMYLCASWGDRGRETQYFGPGTRLLVL.

Many counts were recorded for this clonotype. The chain employs TRBV29-1 and TRBJ2-7; either TRBD1 or TRBD2 may supply D (6 bases each). Per germline, CDR1 SQVTM and CDR2 ANQGSEA. The V end was cut by 4 bases, the J end by 3 bases, with 22 bases between. The CDR3 contains 16 residues. DNA of the CDR3: TGCAGCGTTGTTTTGATGGAGGGGGTTCCCCACTACGAGCAGTACTTC. Amino acids: CSVVLMEGVPHYEQYF.

This clonotype was recorded a few times. This chain connects TRBV7-3 to TRBJ2-1, with D uncertain. The CDR3 consists of 13 residues. Trimming shortened V by 2 bases and J by 5 bases, and 7 bases separated the two germline ends. From germline, CDR1 is SGHTA and CDR2 FQGTGA. The CDR3 spells CASSLSRDNEQFF. The CDR3 DNA reads TGTGCCAGCAGCTTATCTAGGGACAATGAGCAGTTCTTC.

The gene calls are TRBV5-1 and TRBJ2-5; D is possibly TRBD1 (5 bases). Trimming cost V 4 bases and J 1 base, with 14 bases left between them. The germline V gene has CDR1 SGHRS and CDR2 YFSETQ. The CDR3 is 15 amino acids. CDR3 sequence reads: CASSGDSGSQETQYF. As DNA, the CDR3 is TGCGCCAGCAGCGGGGATTCAGGGTCCCAAGAGACCCAGTACTTC.

This clonotype was seen just once. The germline gene is not matched at one end of the junction; a read error may be the cause. CDR3 nucleotides: TGTGCCATCAGCAAAGCAGCCTTTGGTGAGCAGTTCTTC. Its protein product is CAISKAAFGEQFF. The rearrangement joins TRBV15 to TRBJ2-1; D gene ambiguous. The V gene's germline CDR1 is LNHNV and CDR2 YYDKDF (reference sequence). CDR3 length: 13 amino acids.

This clonotype was observed many times. V gene TRBV4-1 combines with J gene TRBJ1-1; D is unresolved. This CDR3 comprises 14 residues. Trimming removed 1 base at V and 3 bases at J, with 9 bases between. CDR1 and CDR2 from the germline V gene are MGHRA and YSYEKL. The CDR3 spells CASSQGWEYTEAFF. CDR3 coding DNA: TGCGCCAGCAGCCAAGGTTGGGAATACACTGAAGCTTTCTTT.

This clonotype was seen only a few times. V gene TRBV5-1 combines with J gene TRBJ2-2; 11 positions match TRBD1. The CDR3 covers 15 residues. After removal of 4 bases from V and 6 bases from J, the junction contained 5 bases not matched to a gene. In germline, CDR1 is SGHRS, CDR2 YFSETQ. The CDR3, as DNA: TGCGCCAGCAGCCCCGGACAGGGGGCGGCCGGGGAGCTGTTTTTT. Translated: CASSPGQGAAGELFF.

The chain employs TRBV7-2 and TRBJ2-7; D is unresolved. Between the trimmed V and J ends, which lost 1 base and 0 bases, there was a span of 10 bases. Germline loops: CDR1 SGHTA, CDR2 FQGNSA. This CDR3 has 15 amino acids. This CDR3 reads CASSLEADLSYEQYF. The CDR3, as DNA: TGTGCCAGCAGCTTAGAGGCGGACCTCTCCTACGAGCAGTACTTC.

Only a few counts were recorded for this clonotype. The J gene is TRBJ1-2, the V gene TRBV28; D gene uncertain. CDR3 length equals 10 residues. Germline V gene lookup returns CDR1 MDHEN and CDR2 SYDVKM. V shed 7 bases and J shed 10 bases, with 10 bases lying between them. The CDR3 DNA is TGTGCCAGCAAAGAGGAGGACTACACCTTC. Its translation: CASKEEDYTF.

This clonotype was seen more than once but under ten times. The chain links TRBV7-2 to TRBJ1-2; a weak D match, TRBD1 (6 bases). Germline assignment: CDR1 SGHTA and CDR2 FQGNSA. Trimming pared 4 bases from V and 3 bases from J, leaving 18 bases between. The length of the CDR3 is 16 residues. Here the CDR3 reads CASSSQPGRGDYGYTF. CDR3 nucleotides: TGTGCCAGCAGCTCCCAACCTGGAAGGGGGGACTATGGCTACACCTTC. The variable domain in full, with the rest retrieved from reference TRBV7-2 and TRBJ1-2, is GAGVSQSPSNKVTEKGKDVELRCDPISGHTALYWYRQSLGQGLEFLIYFQGNSAPDKSGLPSDRFSAERTGGSVSTLTIQRTQQEDSAVYLCASSSQPGRGDYGYTFGSGTRLTVV.

This clonotype was detected a few times. The V gene is TRBV6-2 or TRBV6-3, the J gene TRBJ1-3; D may be TRBD1 (5 bases). The V end was cut by 10 bases, the J end by 2 bases, with 15 bases between. This CDR3 comprises 14 residues. The germline gives CDR1 MNHEY, CDR2 SVGEGT. The CDR3 loop is CATKADITGNTIYF. For the CDR3, the DNA is TGTGCCACCAAGGCGGACATCACTGGAAACACCATATATTTT.